Presented here are 6 T cell receptor beta chains from one specimen sequenced in a study of a mutant IDH1 vaccine in newly diagnosed glioma. The table came from immunoSEQ multiplex PCR; TCRdb's copy has only in-frame clones and leaves some out. Among around 60,000 clones, 75% to 90% were seen once, and the ten largest hold 1.5% to 2%. No antigen has been assigned to these receptors. The time point here: week 11, during vaccination. With topical imiquimod, each dose of the vaccine consisted of 300 ug of mutant IDH1 20-mer peptide. Sequencing was performed on PBMCs, taken from a glioma patient whose treatment included an IDH1 peptide vaccine. These receptors came from a man aged 35-49 years with glioma.

The chain uses TRBV19 and TRBJ1-2; TRBD1 is a possible D gene (5 bases). CDR1 and CDR2 from the germline V gene are LNHDA and SQIVND (reference sequence). V lost 6 bases and J lost 2, with 13 bases in between. The CDR3 runs to 14 residues. The CDR3 reads CASRTPTDNYGYTF. CDR3 DNA sequence: TGTGCCAGTAGAACCCCGACAGACAACTATGGCTACACCTTC.

The V call is TRBV6-5, the J call TRBJ1-1, with D possibly matching TRBD1 (6 bases). The CDR3 is 11 residues long. The V gene lost 6 bases and the J gene lost 8 bases, with 10 bases spanning the gap. The germline gives CDR1 MNHEY, CDR2 SVGAGI. CDR3: CASRRQEEAFF. CDR3 nucleotide sequence: TGTGCCAGCAGACGACAGGAAGAAGCTTTCTTT.

The chain links TRBV5-4 to TRBJ2-1; tentatively, D is TRBD1 (6 bases). Trimming pared 3 bases from V and 5 bases from J, leaving 18 bases between. Germline assignment: CDR1 SGHNT and CDR2 YYREEE (reference sequence). The CDR3 runs to 16 residues. The CDR3 loop is CASSSAPQGLHNEQFF. In nucleotides, the CDR3 is TGTGCCAGCAGCTCTGCCCCGCAGGGGTTGCACAATGAGCAGTTCTTC.

The chain has TRBV10-2 and TRBJ1-1, with 9 bases fitting TRBD1. Germline V lookup: CDR1 WSHSY, CDR2 SAAADI. The CDR3 loop spans 14 amino acids. The junction had 6 bases not matched to a gene; V was cut back by 5 bases and J by 5 bases. The CDR3 DNA reads as TGCGCCAGCAGTAAGACAGGGGGAAGAACTGAAGCTTTCTTT. As protein: CASSKTGGRTEAFF.

CDR3 in amino acids: CASSIGPTPQETQYF. In DNA, the CDR3 is TGTGCCAGTAGTATCGGGCCGACACCCCAAGAGACCCAGTACTTC. The genes are TRBV19 and TRBJ2-5; no clear D gene. Germline loops: CDR1 LNHDA, CDR2 SQIVND (reference sequence). There are 15 residues in the CDR3. Trimming took 3 bases from V and 1 from J, leaving 12 bases between them.

The chain is built from TRBV6-1 and TRBJ2-7, with 9 bases lining up with TRBD2. The V gene's germline CDR1 is MNHNS and CDR2 SASEGT. Trimming at V came to 2 bases and at J to 0 bases, leaving 2 bases not matched to a gene. The CDR3 spans 15 residues. The DNA of the CDR3 is TGTGCCAGCAGTGAACTAGCGGGGAGCTCCTACGAGCAGTACGTC. Translation: CASSELAGSSYEQYV.